Sequencing of this T cell receptor (beta chain) was carried out in a study of blood T cell repertoires in COVID-19. Study-wide background: The origin of the acute and convalescent COVID-19 samples was the United States, Italy and Spain.

The CDR3 totals 11 residues. V was clipped by 1 base and J by 8 bases, with 8 bases between them. The germline V gene has CDR1 DFQATT and CDR2 SNEGSKA (reference sequence). Original processing methods: Estimates of nucleated cell counts were drawn from the amplification of reference gene primers. Clones were sequenced by immunoSEQ multiplex PCR, and TCRdb holds only the in-frame ones, with some missing. For V, J and clone size, that table is used; D and trimming come from the DNA. The data hold about 130,000 clones, with about 80% observed a single time. The receptor was isolated from a woman aged 55 to 70 with acute or convalescent COVID-19. Sequenced material: peripheral blood. The chain couples TRBV20-1 to TRBJ1-2; D is possibly TRBD1 (5 bases). The CDR3 bases are TGCAGTGCTAGAGGGGGGGAAGGCTACACCTTC. Encoded protein: CSARGGEGYTF.